Below, 18 T cell receptor beta chains from the same sample are listed, as sequenced in a study of blood T cell repertoires in COVID-19. Measured with immunoSEQ multiplex PCR; TCRdb has only the in-frame clones, and not every one. There are 180,000 or so clones in the sample; over 80% occur only once, and roughly 8.1% lies in the top ten. Sequenced input: peripheral blood. The source of these receptors is a woman aged 65 to 85 with acute or convalescent COVID-19.

This clone was seen only a few times. The rearrangement joins TRBV7-6 to TRBJ2-7; 11 bases agree with TRBD1. Germline loops: CDR1 SGHVS, CDR2 FNYEAQ. The ends lost 2 bases at V and 6 bases at J; junction bases unmatched: 6. This CDR3 contains 15 residues. The CDR3 sequence: CASSLPPGQGAEQYF. DNA of the CDR3: TGTGCCAGCAGCTTACCCCCCGGACAGGGGGCCGAGCAGTACTTC.

This clone was picked up one time. The gene calls are TRBV18 and TRBJ2-5; a possible D gene is TRBD2 (6 bases). V was clipped by 8 bases and J by 2 bases, with 12 bases between them. The CDR3 has 13 amino acids. From germline, CDR1 is KGHSH and CDR2 LQKENI. In DNA, the CDR3 is TGTGCCAGCACGGGAGTTAGACAAGAGACCCAGTACTTC. Translated, it gives CASTGVRQETQYF.

V and J are TRBV5-5 and TRBJ1-5; no clear D. Trimming cost V 4 bases and J 4 bases, with 12 bases left between them. Germline CDR1 reads SGHKS; CDR2 reads YYEKEE (reference sequence). This CDR3 region has 14 residues. The CDR3 protein is CASSPRLQNQPQHF. Written as DNA, the CDR3 is TGTGCCAGCAGCCCTCGACTTCAAAATCAGCCCCAGCATTTT.

The chain employs TRBV12-1 and TRBJ2-2; the tabulated D call, TRBD2, remains unverified against the DNA. TRBV12-1 is shown as a pseudogene. This CDR3 has 16 amino acids. The CDR3 here is CASSLAEEKRTGELFF. In DNA, the CDR3 is TGTGCCAGCAGCTTGGCCGAGGAGAAACGCACCGGGGAGCTGTTTTTT.

The chain recombines TRBV4-2 with TRBJ2-1; 7 bases match TRBD2. V lost 0 bases, J lost 2 bases, and 4 bases stayed unmatched. The CDR3 consists of 16 residues. The germline V gene encodes CDR1 LGHNA and CDR2 YNFKEQ. DNA for the CDR3: TGTGCCAGCAGCCAAGAGGGAGGGTTAGCCTACAATGAGCAGTTCTTC. It translates to CASSQEGGLAYNEQFF.

This sequence joins TRBV7-9 and TRBJ1-1; tentative D call: TRBD1 (6 bases). Germline V gene lookup returns CDR1 SEHNR and CDR2 FQNEAQ (reference sequence). V shed 5 bases and J shed 1 base, with 20 bases lying between them. The CDR3 spans 17 residues. The CDR3 DNA sequence: TGTGCCAGCAGCCCGGACAGAGCGAAAGGCCCGAACACTGAAGCTTTCTTT. Translating gives CASSPDRAKGPNTEAFF.

The V gene is TRBV19, the J gene TRBJ2-7; weak D call: TRBD1 (9 bases). The CDR3 consists of 16 residues. Germline CDR1 and CDR2: LNHDA and SQIVND (reference sequence). The ends were cut back, 8 bases at V and 1 base at J, with 21 bases in the middle. In DNA, the CDR3 is TGTGCCAGTTCCGGGACAGGGACTAGAAATTCCTACGAGCAGTACTTC. Its translation: CASSGTGTRNSYEQYF.

Points on this clone: Distinct nucleotide sequences in the sample also encode this CDR3. This chain's CDR3 is CASSPSGSYEQYF. As DNA, the CDR3 is TGTGCCAGCTCACCATCAGGGTCCTACGAGCAGTACTTC. The V gene is TRBV18, the J gene TRBJ2-7, with D tentatively TRBD1 (5 bases). The V end was cut by 2 bases, the J end by 1 base, with 6 bases between. CDR1 is KGHSH and CDR2 is LQKENI in the germline V gene. This CDR3 contains 13 residues.

The chain has TRBV6-5 and TRBJ1-1, with unresolved D. Deletions cut 0 bases from V and 7 bases from J, with 12 bases between. This CDR3 is 14 amino acids long. From germline, CDR1 is MNHEY and CDR2 SVGAGI. DNA of the CDR3: TGTGCCAGCAGTTACTCCAGCCCGGGGTTTGAAGCTTTCTTT. Its translation is CASSYSSPGFEAFF.

This clone occurred a few times. This rearrangement joins TRBV18 to TRBJ1-5; 7 bases map to TRBD1. This CDR3 contains 13 residues. The V segment lost 6 bases and the J segment 6 bases; nucleotides outside the gene matches: 5. Germline CDR1 is KGHSH and CDR2 is LQKENI. CDR3 in DNA: TGTGCCAGCTCCGACAGGGCGGGTCAGCCCCAGCATTTT. Translation gives CASSDRAGQPQHF.

The V and J genes are TRBV6-5 and TRBJ1-6; the D is unclear. This CDR3 has 14 amino acids. CDR1 MNHEY and CDR2 SVGAGI come from the germline V gene. The V end was cut by 8 bases, the J end by 7 bases, with 15 bases between. CDR3 DNA: TGTGCCAGCCGCCTTAATCAGGAAAATTCACCCCTCCACTTT. This encodes CASRLNQENSPLHF.

V gene TRBV28 combines with J gene TRBJ2-7; 12 nucleotides agree with TRBD2. The junction had 6 bases not matched to a gene; V was cut back by 5 bases and J by 4 bases. This CDR3 region has 15 residues. Germline CDR1 MDHEN, CDR2 SYDVKM. The chain's CDR3 is CASSLPGLAGYEQYF. In DNA form, the CDR3 reads TGTGCCAGCAGTCTCCCTGGACTAGCGGGGTACGAGCAGTACTTC. The full variable domain, its missing parts supplied by reference TRBV28 and TRBJ2-7, is DVKVTQSSRYLVKRTGEKVFLECVQDMDHENMFWYRQDPGLGLRLIYFSYDVKMKEKGDIPEGYSVSREKKERFSLILESASTNQTSMYLCASSLPGLAGYEQYFGPGTRLTVT.

This clone was seen just once. CDR3 amino acids: CAVNGGRRTGELFF. The CDR3 region has the DNA TGTGCCGTGAACGGGGGTCGTCGCACCGGGGAGCTGTTTTTT. The chain combines TRBV11-2 with TRBJ2-2; possible D gene TRBD2, 6 bases. The V end was cut by 11 bases, the J end by 4 bases, with 17 bases between. There are 14 residues in the CDR3. Germline V gives CDR1 SGHAT, CDR2 FQNNGV.

V is TRBV19 and J is TRBJ2-2, with 9 nucleotides matching TRBD1. Trimming took 4 bases from V and 6 from J; bases not matched to a gene: 6. The CDR3 is made up of 15 amino acids. Germline V CDR1 and CDR2: LNHDA, SQIVND (reference sequence). The CDR3 coding sequence is TGTGCCAGTAGTAGGAAACAGGGGGCCTCCGGGGAGCTGTTTTTT. It yields the protein CASSRKQGASGELFF. The whole variable domain, filled in from reference TRBV19 and TRBJ2-2, reads DGGITQSPKYLFRKEGQNVTLSCEQNLNHDAMYWYRQDPGQGLRLIYYSQIVNDFQKGDIAEGYSVSREKKESFPLTVTSAQKNPTAFYLCASSRKQGASGELFFGEGSRLTVL.

V usage is TRBV18 and J usage is TRBJ2-1; TRBD2 aligns across 15 bases. With 5 bases clipped from V and 3 bases from J, the junction kept 2 bases outside the gene matches. CDR1 is KGHSH and CDR2 is LQKENI in the germline V gene. CDR3 length equals 16 residues. CDR3 sequence: CASSGTSGGHYNEQFF. CDR3 sequence (DNA): TGTGCCAGCTCAGGGACTAGCGGGGGGCACTACAATGAGCAGTTCTTC. The complete variable domain, with remaining parts taken from reference TRBV18 and TRBJ2-1, reads NAGVMQNPRHLVRRRGQEARLRCSPMKGHSHVYWYRQLPEEGLKFMVYLQKENIIDESGMPKERFSAEFPKEGPSILRIQQVVRGDSAAYFCASSGTSGGHYNEQFFGPGTRLTVL.

The CDR3 DNA follows: TGTGCCAGCAGCTTTCAAGGACAGGGAGAAGCTTTCTTT. Residues: CASSFQGQGEAFF. The V and J genes are TRBV13 and TRBJ1-1, with 8 nucleotides matching TRBD1. Germline lookup yields CDR1 PRHDT and CDR2 FYEKMQ (reference sequence). The CDR3 is 13 amino acids. The trim removed 3 bases at V and 8 bases at J, leaving 5 bases unmatched. Drawing the rest from reference TRBV13 and TRBJ1-1, the complete variable domain is AAGVIQSPRHLIKEKRETATLKCYPIPRHDTVYWYQQGPGQDPQFLISFYEKMQSDKGSIPDRFSAQQFSDYHSELNMSSLELGDSALYFCASSFQGQGEAFFGQGTRLTVV.

V and J are TRBV29-1 and TRBJ1-2, with D perhaps TRBD1 (6 bases). Germline assignment: CDR1 SQVTM and CDR2 ANQGSEA. The CDR3 is 14 amino acids. The V and J ends lost 4 bases and 4 bases respectively, with 16 bases between them. In DNA, the CDR3 is TGCAGCGTTGTCCGCCGGGACACACCCTATGGCTACACCTTC. It specifies CSVVRRDTPYGYTF. Combining the CDR3 with reference TRBV29-1 and TRBJ1-2 gives the whole variable domain SAVISQKPSRDICQRGTSLTIQCQVDSQVTMMFWYRQQPGQSLTLIATANQGSEATYESGFVIDKFPISRPNLTFSTLTVSNMSPEDSSIYLCSVVRRDTPYGYTFGSGTRLTVV.

This chain uses TRBV10-1 with TRBJ2-1; D possibly corresponds to TRBD2 (5 bases). The germline V gene has CDR1 WNHNN and CDR2 SYGVQD (reference sequence). CDR3 length: 11 amino acids. V was pared by 6 bases and J by 5 bases, with 5 bases between. In nucleotides, the CDR3 is TGCGCCAGCAGGGGAGACAATGAGCAGTTCTTC. This translates into CASRGDNEQFF.